These 29 T cell receptor beta chains were all obtained from the same sample, sequenced in a study of response to subunit inactivated influenza vaccine. TCRdb called the RT-PCR reads again in MiXCR, with one record for every CDR3 protein. The sample consists of over 450,000 distinct CDR3 sequences, 13% of them appearing once. This sample comprised PBMCs from blood, obtained roughly 47 days after vaccination. Every receptor here comes from a man between 50 and 59 years old who received an inactivated influenza vaccine.

The chain has TRBV29-1 and TRBJ1-2; 9 nucleotides line up with TRBD1. The CDR3 contains 14 residues. Per germline, CDR1 SQVTM and CDR2 ANQGSEA. With 0 bases clipped from V and 8 bases from J, the junction kept 7 bases outside the gene matches. The CDR3 loop is CSVEDQTGGWGYTF. The CDR3 DNA follows: TGCAGCGTTGAAGATCAGACAGGGGGTTGGGGCTACACCTTC.

The chain carries TRBV27 and TRBJ2-7, with no clear D. The CDR3 has 11 amino acids. CDR1 is MNHEY, CDR2 SMNVEV, per germline (reference sequence). V lost 4 bases and J lost 7, with 8 bases in between. CDR3 sequence reads: CASSSAVEQYF. Here the CDR3 DNA reads TGTGCCAGCAGTTCCGCGGTGGAGCAGTACTTC.

This clonotype was observed a handful of times. The chain joins TRBV6-2 or TRBV6-3 to TRBJ2-1; 9 bases line up with TRBD1. Germline assignment: CDR1 MNHEY and CDR2 SVGEGT. The ends lost 5 bases at V and 7 bases at J; junction bases unmatched: 12. CDR3 size: 16 residues. The CDR3 is CASSRNRGLSGNEQFF. The CDR3 DNA follows: TGTGCCAGCAGTCGAAACAGGGGGCTAAGTGGGAATGAGCAGTTCTTC.

The chain links TRBV7-9 to TRBJ2-5; 11 bases align to TRBD2. The junction had 8 bases not matched to a gene; V was cut back by 4 bases and J by 4 bases. The CDR3 has 16 residues. Germline V CDR1 and CDR2: SEHNR, FQNEAQ (reference sequence). CDR3 sequence (DNA): TGTGCCAGCAGCTACACTAGCGGGAGAGGGGGAGAGACCCAGTACTTC. Translating gives CASSYTSGRGGETQYF.

This clonotype was recorded a few times. The chain links TRBV10-3 to TRBJ1-6; D might be TRBD1 (5 bases). This CDR3 spans 15 amino acids. The germline V gene has CDR1 ENHRY and CDR2 SYGVKD. V gave up 7 bases and J gave up 9 bases, with 19 bases separating them. CDR3 bases: TGTGCCATCACGGATGGAGAGGGAAGGGGTTCACCCCTCCACTTT. It is translated as CAITDGEGRGSPLHF.

This CDR3 reads CAISARQPETEAFF. The CDR3 DNA sequence: TGTGCCATCAGCGCAAGGCAACCGGAGACTGAAGCTTTCTTT. The rearrangement uses TRBV10-3 and TRBJ1-1; D unclear. The CDR3 consists of 14 residues. Trimming cost V 6 bases and J 5 bases, with 16 bases left between them. CDR1 is ENHRY, CDR2 SYGVKD, per germline.

This clonotype was counted at least ten times. V usage is TRBV3-1 and J usage is TRBJ1-4; 9 bases are a match to TRBD1. This CDR3 region has 15 residues. Losses at the gene ends were 4 bases for V and 8 bases for J; bases not matched to a gene: 8. Germline loops: CDR1 LGHDT, CDR2 YNNKEL (reference sequence). The CDR3 region has the DNA TGTGCCAGCAGCCTTGGACAGGGGAACGGCGAAAAACTGTTTTTT. Residues: CASSLGQGNGEKLFF.

The chain couples TRBV6-2 or TRBV6-3 to TRBJ2-7; unclear D gene. Deletions cut 6 bases from V and 2 bases from J, with 8 bases between. CDR3 length equals 12 residues. From germline, CDR1 is MNHEY and CDR2 SVGEGT. The CDR3 region has the DNA TGTGCCAGCAGGCCGTCTCCCTACGAGCAGTACTTC. Translating gives CASRPSPYEQYF.

The chain couples TRBV3-1 to TRBJ2-5, with unresolved D. V shed 0 bases and J shed 0 bases, with 11 bases lying between them. This CDR3 has 16 amino acids. Germline values: CDR1 LGHDT, CDR2 YNNKEL (reference sequence). The CDR3 sequence: CASSQDWVGNQETQYF. Written as DNA, the CDR3 is TGTGCCAGCAGCCAAGATTGGGTAGGGAACCAAGAGACCCAGTACTTC.

This clonotype was picked up a small number of times. V gene TRBV19 combines with J gene TRBJ2-1, with 8 bases that match TRBD1. The CDR3 sequence is 15 residues long. V lost 1 base, J lost 9 bases, and 8 bases stayed unmatched. Germline V gives CDR1 LNHDA, CDR2 SQIVND (reference sequence). CDR3: CASSIVGRGHGEQFF. CDR3 DNA: TGTGCCAGTAGTATAGTTGGCAGGGGGCATGGTGAGCAGTTCTTC.

This clonotype was recorded a few times. V gene TRBV15 combines with J gene TRBJ2-2, with a tentative D call TRBD2 (6 bases). This CDR3 spans 16 amino acids. With 5 bases removed from V and 4 bases from J, the gap between germline ends came to 17 bases. Germline V gene lookup returns CDR1 LNHNV and CDR2 YYDKDF (reference sequence). CDR3: CATSPWGDSSTGELFF. For the CDR3, the DNA is TGTGCCACCAGCCCCTGGGGGGACTCCTCCACCGGGGAGCTGTTTTTT.

V usage is TRBV28 and J usage is TRBJ2-7; TRBD1 matches at 8 bases. V was pared by 4 bases and J by 0 bases, with 5 bases of the junction left unmatched. The CDR3 has 15 residues. CDR1 MDHEN and CDR2 SYDVKM come from the germline V gene. The CDR3 DNA reads as TGTGCCAGCAGTTCGGGACAGGCTAGCTCCTACGAGCAGTACTTC. Its translation: CASSSGQASSYEQYF.

V is TRBV6-1 and J is TRBJ2-2, with D unresolved. V was cut by 6 bases and J by 5 bases, with 13 bases left in between. This CDR3 is built from 14 residues. CDR1 and CDR2 (germline): MNHNS, SASEGT. In DNA form, the CDR3 reads TGTGCCAGCAGCTGGTACGACGGTACCGGGGAGCTGTTTTTT. It is translated as CASSWYDGTGELFF.

This clonotype showed up just a few times. This chain connects TRBV5-8 to TRBJ2-5, with a weak D call TRBD2 (5 bases). The germline gives CDR1 SGHTS, CDR2 YDEGEE. CDR3 size: 17 residues. Trimming took off 7 bases at V and 5 bases at J, with 27 bases between the two ends. CDR3: CASRTPGMAIPGETQYF. For the CDR3, the DNA is TGTGCCAGCCGAACCCCCGGGATGGCCATTCCGGGGGAGACCCAGTACTTC.

This clonotype was detected many times. The V gene is TRBV12-3 or TRBV12-4, the J gene TRBJ1-2, with no clear D. The CDR3 length is 13 residues. V was pared by 0 bases and J by 4 bases, with 6 bases between. For the CDR3, the DNA is TGTGCCAGCAGTTTAGCTTGGGGCTATGGCTACACCTTC. Translating it yields CASSLAWGYGYTF.

The chain joins TRBV11-2 to TRBJ2-7, with D possibly matching TRBD2 (5 bases). The germline V and J ends were trimmed by 8 bases and 0 bases, with 11 bases remaining between them. Per germline, CDR1 SGHAT and CDR2 FQNNGV. The CDR3 is 13 amino acids. The CDR3 DNA is TGTGCCAGCCACGACGGGAACTCCTACGAGCAGTACTTC. Amino acids: CASHDGNSYEQYF.

The sample holds a few counts of this clonotype. CDR3 sequence reads: CASSFQFGQGNTGELFF. Here the CDR3 DNA reads TGTGCCAGCAGCTTCCAGTTTGGACAGGGGAACACCGGGGAGCTGTTTTTT. The chain combines TRBV7-8 with TRBJ2-2; 8 bases align to TRBD1. Germline V gene sequence: CDR1 SGHVS, CDR2 FQNEAQ. The V and J ends lost 3 bases and 1 base, in that order; junction bases with no gene match: 7. The CDR3 consists of 17 residues.

V and J are TRBV20-1 and TRBJ2-1; 7 bases map to TRBD2. CDR1 DFQATT and CDR2 SNEGSKA come from the germline V gene (reference sequence). V lost 3 bases, J lost 5 bases, and 7 bases stayed unmatched. This CDR3 region has 14 residues. The chain's CDR3 is CSAREGTTNNEQFF. CDR3 DNA sequence: TGCAGTGCTAGGGAGGGGACTACCAACAATGAGCAGTTCTTC.

The chain employs TRBV20-1 and TRBJ2-7, with D possibly matching TRBD2 (5 bases). Germline V gene sequence: CDR1 DFQATT, CDR2 SNEGSKA (reference sequence). The CDR3 extends over 13 amino acids. V lost 5 bases and J 7 bases, leaving 18 bases between the germline ends. The CDR3 reads CSAGSTYGDEQYF. For the CDR3, the DNA is TGCAGTGCTGGATCGACTTACGGGGATGAGCAGTACTTC.

The chain couples TRBV20-1 to TRBJ2-2; 12 bases line up with TRBD1. Unmatched junction bases numbered 12, after V lost 6 bases and J lost 4 bases. Germline loops: CDR1 DFQATT, CDR2 SNEGSKA (reference sequence). The CDR3 is 17 residues long. CDR3 sequence (DNA): TGCAGTGCCCGGGACAGGGGGCATCCTGATCTCACCGGGGAGCTGTTTTTT. Residues: CSARDRGHPDLTGELFF.

In its sample, this clonotype was seen a few times. One end of the junction does not line up with germline, which may come from a read error. The chain uses TRBV5-3 and TRBJ2-3; D gene uncertain. TRBV5-3 is an open reading frame whose function is uncertain. The CDR3 has 17 residues. The CDR3 DNA follows: TGTGCCAGCAGCTTGAACATCCTTCTGGCGCGCACAGATACGCAGTATTTT. Its protein is CASSLNILLARTDTQYF.

The CDR3 loop is CATSRRWDRGMRVNQPQHF. CDR3 DNA sequence: TGTGCCACCAGCAGGAGGTGGGACAGGGGGATGAGGGTTAATCAGCCCCAGCATTTT. J is TRBJ1-5 and V is TRBV15, with 11 bases that match TRBD1. V was pared by 3 bases and J by 4 bases, with 14 bases of the junction left unmatched. This CDR3 contains 19 residues. CDR1 and CDR2 (germline): LNHNV, YYDKDF (reference sequence).

Ten or more counts support this clonotype. V usage is TRBV29-1 and J usage is TRBJ2-7; the D gene could be TRBD1 or TRBD2 (5 bases each). CDR3 length equals 14 residues. CDR1 and CDR2 (germline): SQVTM, ANQGSEA. The V end was cut by 7 bases, the J end by 2 bases, with 18 bases between. CDR3 coding DNA: TGCAGCGCGGGGAACCCAGGGATAACCTACGAGCAGTACTTC. This encodes CSAGNPGITYEQYF.

In its sample, this clonotype was seen many times. DNA for the CDR3: TGCGCCAGCAGTGGTGGGACAGGGGTTTACGAGCAGTACTTC. It yields the protein CASSGGTGVYEQYF. The chain links TRBV10-2 to TRBJ2-7; 10 bases line up with TRBD1. This CDR3 comprises 14 residues. From germline, CDR1 is WSHSY and CDR2 SAAADI. Losses at the gene ends were 4 bases for V and 4 bases for J; bases not matched to a gene: 4.

This clonotype was observed a few times. The chain is built from TRBV4-2 and TRBJ2-7; D is possibly TRBD1 (6 bases). CDR1 is LGHNA, CDR2 YNFKEQ, per germline. This CDR3 has 15 residues. V was clipped by 0 bases and J by 3 bases, with 12 bases between them. The CDR3 nucleotides are TGTGCCAGCAGCCAAGATTATCCAGGGGACTACGAGCAGTACTTC. Protein sequence: CASSQDYPGDYEQYF.

This clonotype showed up many times. The genes are TRBV12-3 or TRBV12-4 and TRBJ2-7; D tentatively reads TRBD1 or TRBD2 (5 bases each). This CDR3 has 13 amino acids. V was cut by 6 bases and J by 2 bases, with 11 bases left in between. The CDR3 loop reads CASSFRGAYEQYF. DNA of the CDR3: TGTGCCAGCAGCTTCCGAGGGGCCTACGAGCAGTACTTC.

J is TRBJ2-3 and V is TRBV4-1; D is unclear. The CDR3 length is 15 residues. Germline V CDR1 and CDR2: MGHRA, YSYEKL. V lost 3 bases to trimming and J lost 0 bases, with 10 bases between them. In DNA form, the CDR3 reads TGCGCCAGCAGCCAGGCAGCCCGGAGCACAGATACGCAGTATTTT. As protein: CASSQAARSTDTQYF.

This clonotype occurred a few times. This CDR3 is CASSPWSQGWEQYF. As DNA, the CDR3 is TGTGCCAGCAGCCCCTGGTCCCAGGGATGGGAGCAGTACTTC. The chain carries TRBV9 and TRBJ2-7, with D perhaps matching TRBD1 (5 bases). V was cut by 4 bases and J by 7 bases, with 18 bases left in between. The CDR3 extends over 14 amino acids. CDR1 is SGDLS, CDR2 YYNGEE, per germline.

This clonotype was counted only a few times. The chain's CDR3 is CASSGSGDEQYF. The CDR3, as DNA: TGTGCCAGCTCGGGGTCCGGGGACGAGCAGTACTTC. V usage is TRBV18 and J usage is TRBJ2-7, with a weak D call TRBD2 (5 bases). This CDR3 has 12 amino acids. V lost 6 bases, J lost 5 bases, and 11 bases lay in between. The germline V gene has CDR1 KGHSH and CDR2 LQKENI.